This TCR beta chain was sequenced during a study of blood T cell repertoires in COVID-19. Overall study context: Acute and convalescent COVID-19 specimens originated in the United States, Italy and Spain. T cells, B-cell-depleted T cells, or PBMCs provided the cDNA or gDNA that served as material.

This clone was observed a handful of times. Trimming cost V 4 bases and J 7 bases; bases outside gene matches: 6. Germline V lookup: CDR1 SGHRS, CDR2 YFSETQ. There are 15 residues in the CDR3. In the original processing: Estimation of nucleated cell counts was performed using reference gene primer amplification. The repertoire was sequenced with immunoSEQ multiplex PCR; TCRdb's copy has only in-frame clones and lacks some. The DNA was the basis for D and trimming; V, J and clone size are from that table. Of roughly 140,000 clones in the sample, around 89% are singletons; the top ten hold 25% to 30%. Input material: peripheral blood. The chain has TRBV5-1 and TRBJ1-6; 9 bases fit TRBD1. The receptor was isolated from a human donor in a cohort sampled during active COVID-19. The DNA of the CDR3 is TGCGCCAGCAGCCCTGGACAGGGGCGAAATTCACCCCTCCACTTT. Amino acid sequence: CASSPGQGRNSPLHF.